A single TCR beta chain is shown here with its context. Distinct nucleotide sequences in the sample also encode this CDR3. The sample belongs to a study of OX40 agonist ivuxolimab in advanced cancers. The germline V gene encodes CDR1 SEHNR and CDR2 FQNEAQ (reference sequence). The germline V and J ends were trimmed by 1 base and 1 base, with 2 bases remaining between them. The CDR3 has 14 residues. Method: immunoSEQ multiplex PCR; TCRdb's copy keeps in-frame clones and lacks some. The sample comprises roughly 58,000 clones, around 84% of which are singletons, and roughly 0.6% rests with the top ten. Specimen: CD4+ or CD8+ T cells sorted from blood, collected in a trial of the OX40 agonist ivuxolimab. This receptor was obtained from an adult with an advanced solid tumor such as melanoma, head and neck, liver or kidney cancer. The gene calls are TRBV7-9 and TRBJ2-6, with unresolved D. For the CDR3, the DNA is TGTGCCAGCAGCTTAGGGTCTGGGGCCAACGTCCTGACTTTC. Protein product: CASSLGSGANVLTF. The full variable domain, with the rest looked up from reference TRBV7-9 and TRBJ2-6, is DTGVSQNPRHKITKRGQNVTFRCDPISEHNRLYWYRQTLGQGPEFLTYFQNEAQLEKSRLLSDRFSAERPKGSFSTLEIQRTEQGDSAMYLCASSLGSGANVLTFGAGSRLTVL.